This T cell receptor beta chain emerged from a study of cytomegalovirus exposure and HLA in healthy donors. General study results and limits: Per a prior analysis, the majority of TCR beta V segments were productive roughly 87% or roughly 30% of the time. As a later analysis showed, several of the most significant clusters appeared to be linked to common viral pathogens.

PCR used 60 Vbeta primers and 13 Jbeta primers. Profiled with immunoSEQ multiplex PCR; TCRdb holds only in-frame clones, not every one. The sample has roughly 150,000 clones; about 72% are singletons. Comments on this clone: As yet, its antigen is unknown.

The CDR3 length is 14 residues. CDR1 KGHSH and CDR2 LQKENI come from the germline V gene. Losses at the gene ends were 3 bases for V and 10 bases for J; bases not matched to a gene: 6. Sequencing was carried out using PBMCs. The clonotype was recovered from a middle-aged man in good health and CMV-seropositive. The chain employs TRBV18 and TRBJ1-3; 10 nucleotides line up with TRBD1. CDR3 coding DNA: TGTGCCAGCTCACCGGGACAGGGGAAGTGGACCATATATTTT. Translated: CASSPGQGKWTIYF. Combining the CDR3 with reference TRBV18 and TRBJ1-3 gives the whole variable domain NAGVMQNPRHLVRRRGQEARLRCSPMKGHSHVYWYRQLPEEGLKFMVYLQKENIIDESGMPKERFSAEFPKEGPSILRIQQVVRGDSAAYFCASSPGQGKWTIYFGEGSWLTVV.